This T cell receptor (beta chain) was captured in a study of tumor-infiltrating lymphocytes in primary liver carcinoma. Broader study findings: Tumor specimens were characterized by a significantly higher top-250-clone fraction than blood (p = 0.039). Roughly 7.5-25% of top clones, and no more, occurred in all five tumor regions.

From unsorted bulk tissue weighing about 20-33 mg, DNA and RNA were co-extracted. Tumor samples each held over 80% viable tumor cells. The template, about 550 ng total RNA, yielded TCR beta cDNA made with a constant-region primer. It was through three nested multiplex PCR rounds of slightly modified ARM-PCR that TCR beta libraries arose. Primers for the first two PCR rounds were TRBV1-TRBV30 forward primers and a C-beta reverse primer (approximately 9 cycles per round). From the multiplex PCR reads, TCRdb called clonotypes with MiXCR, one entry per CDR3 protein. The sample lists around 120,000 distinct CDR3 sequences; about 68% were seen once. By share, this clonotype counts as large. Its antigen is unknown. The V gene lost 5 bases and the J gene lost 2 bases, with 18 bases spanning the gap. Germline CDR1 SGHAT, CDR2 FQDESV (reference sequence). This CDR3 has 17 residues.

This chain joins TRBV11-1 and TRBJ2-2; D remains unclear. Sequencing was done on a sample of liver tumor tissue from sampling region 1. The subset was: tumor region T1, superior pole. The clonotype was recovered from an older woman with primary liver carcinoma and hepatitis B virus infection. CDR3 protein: CASSARPFLVNTGELFF. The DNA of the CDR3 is TGTGCCAGCAGCGCCCGGCCATTCCTAGTTAACACCGGGGAGCTGTTTTTT.